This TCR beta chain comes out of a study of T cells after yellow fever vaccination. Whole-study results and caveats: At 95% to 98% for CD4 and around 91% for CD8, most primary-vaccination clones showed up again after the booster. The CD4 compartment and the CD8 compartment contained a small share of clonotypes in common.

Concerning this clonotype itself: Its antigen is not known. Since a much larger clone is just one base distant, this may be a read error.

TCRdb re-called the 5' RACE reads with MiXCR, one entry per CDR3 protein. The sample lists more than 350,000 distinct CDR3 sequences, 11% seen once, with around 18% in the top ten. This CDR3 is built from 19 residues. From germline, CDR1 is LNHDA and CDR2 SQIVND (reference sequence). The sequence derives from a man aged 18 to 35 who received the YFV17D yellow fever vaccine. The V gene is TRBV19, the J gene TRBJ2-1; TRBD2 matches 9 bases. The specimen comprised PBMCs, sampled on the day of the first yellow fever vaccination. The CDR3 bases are TGTGCCAGTAGTAGGGTCCCTAGCGGGGTGCTTAGCTCCTGCAATGAGCAGTTCTTC. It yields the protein CASSRVPSGVLSSCNEQFF.